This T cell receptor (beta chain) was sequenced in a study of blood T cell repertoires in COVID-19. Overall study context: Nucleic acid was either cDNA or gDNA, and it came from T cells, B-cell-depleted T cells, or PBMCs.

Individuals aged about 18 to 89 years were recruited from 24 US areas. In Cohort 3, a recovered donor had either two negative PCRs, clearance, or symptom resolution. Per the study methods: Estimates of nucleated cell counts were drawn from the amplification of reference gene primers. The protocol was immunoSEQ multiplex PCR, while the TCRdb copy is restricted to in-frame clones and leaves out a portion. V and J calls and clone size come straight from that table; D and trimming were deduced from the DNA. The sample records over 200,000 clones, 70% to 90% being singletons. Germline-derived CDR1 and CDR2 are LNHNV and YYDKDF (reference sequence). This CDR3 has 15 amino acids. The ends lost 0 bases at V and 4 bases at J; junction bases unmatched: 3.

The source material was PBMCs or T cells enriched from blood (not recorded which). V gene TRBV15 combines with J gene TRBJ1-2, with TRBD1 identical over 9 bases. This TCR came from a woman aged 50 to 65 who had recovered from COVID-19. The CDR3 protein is CATSRDPQGAYGYTF. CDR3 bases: TGTGCCACCAGCAGAGACCCACAGGGGGCCTATGGCTACACCTTC.